This T cell receptor (beta chain) was sequenced in a study of T cell responses to AZD1222 COVID-19 vaccine. Study-wide results and limits: Clonal diversity may have been underestimated, and the donors were mostly white British, with more females than males. Spike-wide vaccine-associated CD4 TCRs dominated at 160-218 and 743-854. Close to half of all spike-specific TCRs reportedly target regions of the variants that are unmutated. There were repertoire samples only from the period after the peak T cell response.

To note about this clone: No antigen is known for it.

The CDR3 has 13 residues. The V and J ends lost 5 bases and 6 bases respectively, with 10 bases between them. CDR1 is SGHTA and CDR2 is FQGNSA in the germline V gene. The method was immunoSEQ multiplex PCR; TCRdb's version includes in-frame clones alone and lacks a portion of them. The sample consists of approximately 110,000 clones, around 90% of them appearing once. The chain employs TRBV7-2 and TRBJ2-2; D could derive from TRBD1 or TRBD2 (5 bases each). The sequencing here drew on peripheral blood, taken on day 0 of AZD1222 vaccination. The origin of this receptor is an adult in good health. CDR3 coding DNA: TGTGCCAGCAGCCTGGGGACGTCCGGGGAGCTGTTTTTT. The encoded protein is CASSLGTSGELFF.